This T cell receptor beta chain originates from a study of neoadjuvant anti-PD-1 for oral cavity cancer. Measured with immunoSEQ multiplex PCR; TCRdb has only the in-frame clones, and not every one. The sample includes around 68,000 clones, about 86% of them seen just once. Findings of the study overall: Higher pretreatment blood Treg/Th17 ratios correlated with higher pretreatment blood and lower post-treatment tumor TCRbeta clonality. With three patients per group, TCR findings need larger cohorts.

Per germline, CDR1 SNHLY and CDR2 FYNNEI. V gave up 6 bases and J gave up 4 bases; unmatched junction bases: 7. The CDR3 covers 14 residues. Time point in this sample: after neoadjuvant nivolumab, at surgical resection. Comment on this clone: Its specificity is not known.

The sample was PBMCs, taken after nivolumab (anti-PD-1) treatment. This TCR was sampled from a person aged 35-80 years with oral cavity squamous cell carcinoma. The chain couples TRBV2 to TRBJ2-7; 9 bases agree with TRBD2. Written as DNA, the CDR3 is TGTGCCAGCAGGAGTGGTAGCGGGGGTTACGAGCAGTACTTC. Amino acid sequence: CASRSGSGGYEQYF.